Listed below are T cell receptor beta chains from one sample, sequenced in a study of blood T cell repertoires in COVID-19. Profiled with immunoSEQ multiplex PCR; TCRdb holds only in-frame clones, not every one. The sample has 220,000 or so clones; over 80% are singletons. The sequencing input was PBMCs or T cells enriched from blood (not recorded which). The receptors here all came from a woman between 35 and 50 years old who had recovered from COVID-19. Both conserved end residues are part of each CDR3. D genes are given only for firm matches. Not every row has a clone size; where given, it reads once, few, many or a size class.

abundance,j_gene,v_gene,d_gene,CDR3aa,CDR3nt
few,TRBJ2-1,TRBV10-2,TRBD2,CASSRPRLAGGNEQFF,TGCGCCAGCAGTCGTCCGAGACTAGCGGGAGGAAATGAGCAGTTCTTC
-,TRBJ2-1,TRBV7-3,-,CASSQDSQGEQFF,TGTGCCAGCAGCCAGGACAGCCAAGGTGAGCAGTTCTTC
few,TRBJ1-2,TRBV27,TRBD1,CASRRNGQAYGYTF,TGTGCCAGCAGAAGAAATGGACAGGCCTATGGCTACACCTTC
once,TRBJ1-4,TRBV5-6,-,CASSLATGVANEKLFF,TGTGCCAGCAGCTTGGCTACGGGGGTTGCTAATGAAAAACTGTTTTTT
once,TRBJ2-3,TRBV5-1,-,CASSWPGAPVGDTQYF,TGCGCCAGCAGCTGGCCAGGCGCCCCGGTGGGAGATACGCAGTATTTT
-,TRBJ2-7,TRBV4-1,TRBD1,CASSPGQGGPYEQYF,TGCGCCAGCAGTCCCGGACAGGGGGGTCCCTACGAGCAGTACTTC
-,TRBJ1-2,TRBV19,TRBD1,CASSNPGQSDYGYTF,TGTGCCAGTAGTAACCCGGGACAGTCTGACTATGGCTACACCTTC
-,TRBJ1-1,TRBV27,-,CASSGNINTEAFF,TGTGCCAGCAGTGGTAACATCAACACTGAAGCTTTCTTT
-,TRBJ2-5,TRBV11-2,TRBD2,CASSSSGLAYQETQYF,TGTGCCAGCAGCTCTTCGGGACTAGCTTACCAAGAGACCCAGTACTTC
-,TRBJ2-2,TRBV30,TRBD1,CAWGQGLSNTGELFF,TGTGCCTGGGGACAGGGACTCTCGAACACCGGGGAGCTGTTTTTT
-,TRBJ1-5,TRBV7-2,-,CASSTALGVRQPQHF,TGTGCCAGCAGTACTGCGCTAGGGGTTCGACAGCCCCAGCATTTT
once,TRBJ2-3,TRBV7-7,TRBD1,CASSLTGAGDTQYF,TGTGCCAGCAGCTTGACAGGGGCGGGAGATACGCAGTATTTT
-,TRBJ1-2,TRBV5-4,-,CASSGGAPGYTF,TGTGCCAGCAGTGGGGGGGCGCCTGGCTACACCTTC
-,TRBJ1-2,TRBV11-2,TRBD1,CASSLAQGDYTF,TGTGCCAGCAGCTTAGCCCAGGGGGACTACACCTTC
few,TRBJ2-2,TRBV2,-,CASSEGLENTGELFF,TGTGCCAGCAGCGAGGGACTTGAGAACACCGGGGAGCTGTTTTTT
-,TRBJ1-2,TRBV27,-,CASSQTGKFSGYTF,TGTGCCAGCAGTCAAACCGGGAAATTCTCTGGCTACACCTTC
-,TRBJ2-7,TRBV28,-,CASSYSYRIGQYF,TGTGCCAGCAGCTACTCCTACAGGATTGGGCAGTACTTC
-,TRBJ1-2,TRBV4-1,-,CASSQEHGDTHTF,TGCGCCAGCAGCCAGGAACACGGGGACACCCATACCTTC
-,TRBJ2-7,TRBV4-2,TRBD2,CASSQLTSASYEQYF,TGTGCCAGCAGCCAACTAACTAGCGCCTCCTACGAGCAGTACTTC
few,TRBJ1-2,TRBV5-4,-,CASSLDYRIYGYTF,TGTGCCAGCAGCTTGGATTACAGGATTTATGGCTACACCTTC
-,TRBJ1-4,TRBV28,-,CASSFDPSGEKLFF,TGTGCCAGCAGTTTCGATCCGTCGGGGGAAAAACTGTTTTTT
-,TRBJ1-5,TRBV27,TRBD1,CASSPWGRGRGNQPQHF,TGTGCCAGCAGCCCTTGGGGCAGGGGGCGGGGCAATCAGCCCCAGCATTTT